This T cell receptor (beta chain) came from a study of T cell responses to AZD1222 COVID-19 vaccine. The study's findings and limits: Rises in breadth and depth of Spike-specific TCRs came after two AZD1222 doses. The donors showed a predominance of white British ancestry and of females, with possible underestimation of clonal diversity.

This clone has only one observation. What it binds is unknown. Other DNA sequences of this sample code for an identical CDR3. V gave up 2 bases and J gave up 0 bases; unmatched junction bases: 2. Germline V CDR1 and CDR2: SGHRS, YFSETQ. There are 15 residues in the CDR3. Clones were sequenced by immunoSEQ multiplex PCR, and TCRdb holds only the in-frame ones, with some missing. The table has 85,000 to 90,000 clones, 85% to 90% seen once. The material was peripheral blood, obtained 28 days after the second AZD1222 dose. This TCR was sampled from an adult who received the AZD1222 COVID-19 vaccine. V gene TRBV5-1 combines with J gene TRBJ2-1; 7 nucleotides align to TRBD2. CDR3 in amino acids: CASSFGGSSYNEQFF. CDR3 nucleotide sequence: TGCGCCAGCAGCTTCGGCGGGAGCTCCTACAATGAGCAGTTCTTC.